This T cell receptor beta chain was sequenced during a study of T cell repertoires in ileal Crohn's disease. Study at large: Operated complications were stricturing disease (61%) and penetrating disease (about 39%). Study findings and constraints: Clonality above 26.8% at surgery always came with endoscopic recurrence.

Points on this clone: Its antigen is unknown.

Trimming cost V 4 bases and J 5 bases, with 11 bases left between them. CDR1 GTSNPN and CDR2 SVGIG come from the germline V gene (reference sequence). CDR3 size: 12 residues. Included were adult ileal or ileocolonic Crohn's patients indicated for ileocolonic resection. Method: immunoSEQ multiplex PCR; TCRdb's copy keeps in-frame clones and lacks some. The sample lists around 5,300 clones, more than 65% occurring once. This receptor was obtained from an adult with Crohn's disease. Sequenced material: ileal tissue. The chain joins TRBV30 to TRBJ2-5; D gene unclear. The CDR3 spells CAWTLASETQYF. The CDR3 region has the DNA TGTGCCTGGACCTTGGCTTCGGAGACCCAGTACTTC.